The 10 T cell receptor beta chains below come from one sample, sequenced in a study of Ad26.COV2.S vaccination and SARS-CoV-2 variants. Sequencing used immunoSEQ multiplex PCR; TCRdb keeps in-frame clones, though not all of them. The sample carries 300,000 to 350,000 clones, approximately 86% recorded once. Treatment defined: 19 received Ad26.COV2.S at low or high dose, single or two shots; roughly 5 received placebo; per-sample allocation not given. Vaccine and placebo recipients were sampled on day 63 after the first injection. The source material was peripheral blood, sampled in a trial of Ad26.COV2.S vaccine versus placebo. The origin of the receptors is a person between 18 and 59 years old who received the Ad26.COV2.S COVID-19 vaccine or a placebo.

The CDR3 bases are TGTGCCAGCAGTTACCAGGGCGGTCAAGAGACCCAGTACTTC. Translating gives CASSYQGGQETQYF. The rearrangement joins TRBV6-2 or TRBV6-3 to TRBJ2-5; possibly TRBD1 for D (5 bases). The CDR3 has 14 amino acids. V was pared by 2 bases and J by 2 bases, with 9 bases between. Germline loops: CDR1 MNHEY, CDR2 SVGEGT.

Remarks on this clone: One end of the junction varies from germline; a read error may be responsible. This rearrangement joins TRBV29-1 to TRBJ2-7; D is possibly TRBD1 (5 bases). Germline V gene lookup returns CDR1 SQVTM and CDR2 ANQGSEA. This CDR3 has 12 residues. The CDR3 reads CSAEGEDYEQYF. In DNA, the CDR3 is TGCAGCGCTGAAGGGGAAGACTACGAGCAGTACTTC.

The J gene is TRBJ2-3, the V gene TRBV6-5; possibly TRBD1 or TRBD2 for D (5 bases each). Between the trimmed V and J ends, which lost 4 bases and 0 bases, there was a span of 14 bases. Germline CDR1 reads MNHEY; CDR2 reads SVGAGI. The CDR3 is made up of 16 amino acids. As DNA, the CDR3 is TGTGCCAGCAGTTCTTATGGGGGTAGTAGCACAGATACGCAGTATTTT. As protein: CASSSYGGSSTDTQYF.

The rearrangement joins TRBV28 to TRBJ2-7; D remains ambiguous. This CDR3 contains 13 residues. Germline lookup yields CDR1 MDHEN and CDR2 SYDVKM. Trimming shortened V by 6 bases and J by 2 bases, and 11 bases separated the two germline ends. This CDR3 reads CASSPSPAYEQYF. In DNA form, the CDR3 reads TGTGCCAGCAGCCCCTCCCCAGCCTACGAGCAGTACTTC.

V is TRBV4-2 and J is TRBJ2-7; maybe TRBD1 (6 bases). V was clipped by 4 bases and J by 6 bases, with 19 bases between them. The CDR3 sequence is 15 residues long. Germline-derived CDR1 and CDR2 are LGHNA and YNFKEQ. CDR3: CASSLIGTPWGEQYF. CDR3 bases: TGTGCCAGCAGCCTGATAGGGACACCATGGGGCGAGCAGTACTTC.

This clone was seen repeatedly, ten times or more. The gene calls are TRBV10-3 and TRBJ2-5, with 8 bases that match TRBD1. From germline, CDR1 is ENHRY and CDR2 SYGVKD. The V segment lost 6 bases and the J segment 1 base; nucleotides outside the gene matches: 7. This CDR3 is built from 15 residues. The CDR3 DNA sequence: TGTGCCATCAGCGGACAGGGAAGGGGCCAAGAGACCCAGTACTTC. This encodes CAISGQGRGQETQYF.

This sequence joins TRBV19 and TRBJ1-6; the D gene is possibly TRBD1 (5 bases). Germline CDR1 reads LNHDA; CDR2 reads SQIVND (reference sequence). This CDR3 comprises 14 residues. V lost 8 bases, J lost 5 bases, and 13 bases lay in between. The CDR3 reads CASRFRVDNSPLHF. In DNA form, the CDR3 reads TGTGCCAGTCGGTTCAGGGTCGATAATTCACCCCTCCACTTT.

CDR3 in DNA: TGTGCCAGCAGCCGGACGGGGGCGGGGGGCAATGAGCAGTTCTTC. Translated, it gives CASSRTGAGGNEQFF. The chain uses TRBV5-8 and TRBJ2-1, with 8 bases lining up with TRBD2. Germline loops: CDR1 SGHTS, CDR2 YDEGEE. The trim removed 4 bases at V and 6 bases at J, leaving 9 bases unmatched. This CDR3 is 15 amino acids long.

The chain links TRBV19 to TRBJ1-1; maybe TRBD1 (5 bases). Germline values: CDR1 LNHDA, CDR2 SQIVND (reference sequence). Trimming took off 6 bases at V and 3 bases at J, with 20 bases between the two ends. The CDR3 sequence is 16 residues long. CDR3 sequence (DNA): TGTGCCAGTAGATCCGGGTTTCGCCTGGGGGACACTGAAGCTTTCTTT. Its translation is CASRSGFRLGDTEAFF.

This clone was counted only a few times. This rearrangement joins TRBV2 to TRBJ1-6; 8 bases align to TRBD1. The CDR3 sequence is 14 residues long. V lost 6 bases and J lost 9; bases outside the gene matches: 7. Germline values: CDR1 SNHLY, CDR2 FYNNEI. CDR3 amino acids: CASRPGQEFSPLHF. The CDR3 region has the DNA TGTGCCAGCAGGCCGGGACAGGAGTTTTCACCCCTCCACTTT.